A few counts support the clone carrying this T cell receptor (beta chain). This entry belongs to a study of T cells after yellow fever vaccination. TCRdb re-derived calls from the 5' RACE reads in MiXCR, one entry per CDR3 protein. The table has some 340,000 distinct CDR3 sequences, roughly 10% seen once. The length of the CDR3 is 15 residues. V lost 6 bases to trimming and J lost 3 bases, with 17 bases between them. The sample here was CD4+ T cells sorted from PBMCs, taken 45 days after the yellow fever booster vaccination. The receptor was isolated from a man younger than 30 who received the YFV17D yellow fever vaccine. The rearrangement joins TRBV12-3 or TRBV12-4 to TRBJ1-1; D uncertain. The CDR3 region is CASSQRAKRDTEAFF. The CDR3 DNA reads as TGTGCCAGCAGCCAAAGAGCAAAACGGGACACTGAAGCTTTCTTT.